This TCR beta chain stems from a study of cytomegalovirus exposure and HLA in healthy donors. Study conclusions and caveats: Clonal expansion was found to be greater in HLA-associated TCR beta chains than in equally common others in a later analysis.

The trim removed 0 bases at V and 1 base at J, leaving 3 bases unmatched. This CDR3 is built from 16 residues. Germline V gene data show CDR1 as ENHRY and CDR2 as SYGVKD. As to this clone: The antigen is not known.

The PCR was carried out with 60 Vbeta primers and 13 Jbeta primers. Sequenced by immunoSEQ multiplex PCR; TCRdb stores in-frame clones only, minus some. This sample has 150,000 to 200,000 clones, with around 79% found just once. The receptor comes from a girl aged 10-17 years in good health and CMV-seropositive. The chain employs TRBV10-3 and TRBJ1-5; TRBD1 matches at 7 bases. Sequences were obtained from PBMCs. CDR3 in DNA: TGTGCCATCAGTGAGTCCCCGGGACAGAGCAATCAGCCCCAGCATTTT. This gives the protein CAISESPGQSNQPQHF.